Presented here are 30 T cell receptor beta chains from one specimen sequenced in a study of OX40 agonist ivuxolimab in advanced cancers. Clones were read by immunoSEQ multiplex PCR, and TCRdb kept only the in-frame ones, dropping some. Among around 40,000 clones listed, roughly 91% were seen once. The sequencing here drew on CD4+ or CD8+ T cells sorted from blood, taken in a trial of the OX40 agonist ivuxolimab. These TCRs come from an adult with an advanced solid tumor such as melanoma, head and neck, liver or kidney cancer.

The rearrangement joins TRBV7-2 to TRBJ2-1; a possible D gene is TRBD1 (6 bases). The CDR3 contains 13 residues. Germline CDR1 reads SGHTA; CDR2 reads FQGNSA. Deletions cut 7 bases from V and 4 bases from J, with 11 bases between. The CDR3 nucleotides read TGTGCCAGCACGGGGACAACTTACAATGAGCAGTTCTTC. Protein product: CASTGTTYNEQFF.

V is TRBV29-1 and J is TRBJ1-1; TRBD1 aligns across 7 bases. Trimming cost V 6 bases and J 3 bases; bases outside gene matches: 7. The CDR3 runs 13 residues. From germline, CDR1 is SQVTM and CDR2 ANQGSEA. CDR3 sequence: CSVTGSVDTEAFF. The CDR3 DNA sequence: TGCAGCGTGACAGGGTCGGTCGACACTGAAGCTTTCTTT.

CDR3 residues: CASSLCTAQLFPACDYTF. CDR3 nucleotide sequence: TGTGCCAGCAGTTTATGCACAGCGCAGCTCTTCCCGGCGTGTGACTACACCTTC. The chain employs TRBV28 and TRBJ1-2; D not resolved. The germline CDR1 and CDR2 sequences are MDHEN and SYDVKM. The CDR3 loop spans 18 amino acids. Between the trimmed V and J ends, which lost 0 bases and 10 bases, there was a span of 27 bases.

V gene TRBV6-5 combines with J gene TRBJ1-2, with 8 bases lining up with TRBD1. Germline loops: CDR1 MNHEY, CDR2 SVGAGI. The CDR3 loop spans 12 amino acids. With 7 bases clipped from V and 7 bases from J, the junction kept 5 bases outside the gene matches. CDR3 sequence (DNA): TGTGCCAGCAAGCAGGGGGCGGGTGGCTACACCTTC. Its protein is CASKQGAGGYTF.

This rearrangement joins TRBV2 to TRBJ2-7; 8 bases are shared with TRBD1. This CDR3 spans 15 amino acids. Germline V CDR1 and CDR2: SNHLY, FYNNEI. Trimming took 7 bases from V and 1 from J; bases not matched to a gene: 9. The CDR3 loop is CASITRQGNSYEQYF. The DNA for the CDR3 is TGTGCCAGCATTACTCGACAGGGGAATTCCTACGAGCAGTACTTC. Using reference TRBV2 and TRBJ2-7 for the parts outside the CDR3, the full variable domain is EPEVTQTPSHQVTQMGQEVILRCVPISNHLYFYWYRQILGQKVEFLVSFYNNEISEKSEIFDDQFSVERPDGSNFTLKIRSTKLEDSAMYFCASITRQGNSYEQYFGPGTRLTVT.

This chain joins TRBV6-5 and TRBJ1-1, with D uncertain. CDR1 and CDR2 from the germline V gene are MNHEY and SVGAGI. The CDR3 length is 12 residues. V was clipped by 6 bases and J by 10 bases, with 15 bases between them. CDR3 sequence: CASSVGRTAAFF. The CDR3 nucleotides read TGTGCCAGCAGCGTGGGGAGAACGGCAGCTTTCTTT.

The CDR3: CSARTGRGWGYTF. As DNA, the CDR3 is TGCAGCGCCCGGACAGGGAGGGGTTGGGGCTACACCTTC. This rearrangement joins TRBV29-1 to TRBJ1-2, with 8 nucleotides matching TRBD1. Germline V gene lookup returns CDR1 SQVTM and CDR2 ANQGSEA. The CDR3 extends over 13 amino acids. Trimming cost V 7 bases and J 8 bases; bases outside gene matches: 12.

The V call is TRBV5-5, the J call TRBJ2-6; weak D call: TRBD2 (5 bases). There are 15 residues in the CDR3. The V end was cut by 1 base, the J end by 4 bases, with 9 bases between. The germline V gene has CDR1 SGHKS and CDR2 YYEKEE (reference sequence). In nucleotides, the CDR3 is TGTGCCAGCAGCTTGACTAGGTTAGGGGCCAACGTCCTGACTTTC. Encoded protein: CASSLTRLGANVLTF.

About this clone itself: The junction does not match germline at one end; this may be a read error. The chain couples TRBV18 to TRBJ1-2; maybe TRBD1 (6 bases). Germline CDR1 and CDR2: KGHSH and LQKENI. This CDR3 spans 14 amino acids. In nucleotides, the CDR3 is TGTGCCAGCTCACCACCAGGATACAGGGTTGGCTACATCTTC. Protein product: CASSPPGYRVGYIF.

Only a few counts were recorded for this clone. The chain is built from TRBV5-6 and TRBJ1-5; TRBD1 matches at 7 bases. Per germline, CDR1 SGHDT and CDR2 YYEEEE. V lost 4 bases, J lost 5 bases, and 6 bases stayed unmatched. The CDR3 length is 14 residues. This CDR3 reads CASSGGTADQPQHF. DNA for the CDR3: TGTGCCAGCAGCGGCGGGACAGCGGATCAGCCCCAGCATTTT.

This rearrangement joins TRBV4-3 to TRBJ1-6; a weak D match, TRBD1 (5 bases). Germline-derived CDR1 and CDR2 are LGHNA and YSLEER. This CDR3 spans 16 amino acids. V dropped 2 bases and J dropped 10 bases, with 18 bases sitting between them. CDR3 sequence: CASSQIRDLSQSPLHF. The CDR3 bases are TGCGCCAGCAGCCAAATCCGGGACCTCAGCCAGTCACCCCTCCACTTT.

This rearrangement joins TRBV6-1 to TRBJ2-1, with D perhaps matching TRBD2 (7 bases). This CDR3 region has 15 residues. The germline CDR1 and CDR2 sequences are MNHNS and SASEGT. V lost 1 base to trimming and J lost 8 bases, with 15 bases between them. CDR3 in amino acids: CASSEEWGGWDEQFF. For the CDR3, the DNA is TGTGCCAGCAGTGAAGAGTGGGGGGGCTGGGATGAGCAGTTCTTC.

The chain joins TRBV5-1 to TRBJ2-2; D unresolved. The CDR3 loop spans 15 amino acids. Germline values: CDR1 SGHRS, CDR2 YFSETQ. V dropped 0 bases and J dropped 0 bases, with 6 bases sitting between them. CDR3 sequence reads: CASSLDGSNTGELFF. The CDR3 nucleotides read TGCGCCAGCAGCTTGGACGGATCGAACACCGGGGAGCTGTTTTTT.

This chain joins TRBV18 and TRBJ2-7; 7 bases align to TRBD1. This CDR3 spans 16 amino acids. The J segment lost 5 bases and the V segment lost 3 bases, leaving 13 bases of the junction unmatched. CDR1 is KGHSH, CDR2 LQKENI, per germline. The CDR3 loop is CASSPTGPLGINEQYF. The CDR3 coding sequence is TGTGCCAGCTCACCGACAGGGCCATTGGGGATCAACGAGCAGTACTTC.

The rearrangement uses TRBV5-1 and TRBJ2-1, with 7 bases fitting TRBD2. Unmatched junction bases numbered 8, after V lost 3 bases and J lost 8 bases. Germline lookup yields CDR1 SGHRS and CDR2 YFSETQ. This CDR3 is built from 14 residues. The CDR3 DNA reads as TGCGCCAGCAGCTCCGGACTAGTCGTGCATGAGCAGTTCTTC. It yields the protein CASSSGLVVHEQFF. The complete variable domain, with remaining parts taken from reference TRBV5-1 and TRBJ2-1, reads KAGVTQTPRYLIKTRGQQVTLSCSPISGHRSVSWYQQTPGQGLQFLFEYFSETQRNKGNFPGRFSGRQFSNSRSEMNVSTLELGDSALYLCASSSGLVVHEQFFGPGTRLTVL.

The rearrangement joins TRBV29-1 to TRBJ2-3, with 11 bases lining up with TRBD1. Germline V gives CDR1 SQVTM, CDR2 ANQGSEA. The CDR3 is 13 amino acids. Trimming took 7 bases from V and 3 from J; bases not matched to a gene: 3. CDR3 amino acids: CSADRGHTDTQYF. The CDR3 region has the DNA TGCAGCGCGGACAGGGGGCATACAGATACGCAGTATTTT.

J is TRBJ1-5 and V is TRBV5-5; TRBD1 might be the D (5 bases). V was clipped by 3 bases and J by 7 bases, with 11 bases between them. This CDR3 comprises 13 residues. CDR1 and CDR2 from the germline V gene are SGHKS and YYEKEE (reference sequence). The CDR3 spells CASSWGPRQPQHF. CDR3 nucleotides: TGTGCCAGCAGCTGGGGCCCAAGGCAGCCCCAGCATTTT.

The V and J genes are TRBV7-9 and TRBJ1-1; weak D call: TRBD1 (5 bases). CDR1 and CDR2 (germline): SEHNR, FQNEAQ (reference sequence). Trimming cost V 2 bases and J 2 bases, with 12 bases left between them. This CDR3 is built from 15 residues. DNA for the CDR3: TGTGCCAGCAGCTTAAGAGTCGGGGCTAACACTGAAGCTTTCTTT. Its protein product is CASSLRVGANTEAFF.

V gene TRBV6-5 combines with J gene TRBJ1-2; D remains ambiguous. V gave up 4 bases and J gave up 7 bases, with 13 bases separating them. The CDR3 sequence is 13 residues long. Germline CDR1 is MNHEY and CDR2 is SVGAGI. The CDR3 loop reads CASSSPAGSGYTF. CDR3 coding DNA: TGTGCCAGCAGTTCCCCCGCTGGGAGTGGCTACACCTTC.

The rearrangement uses TRBV28 and TRBJ2-2, with a tentative D call TRBD2 (6 bases). The CDR3 covers 13 residues. CDR1 is MDHEN, CDR2 SYDVKM, per germline. V was shortened by 5 bases and J by 6 bases, with 10 bases between the two germline ends. The CDR3 nucleotides are TGTGCCAGCAGTGCCCGGAGGGCCGGGGAGCTGTTTTTT. Encoded protein: CASSARRAGELFF.

The table lists this clone with a count of one. The DNA for the CDR3 is TGTGCCACCAGCACCCGTACGGGAGGCACAGATACGCAGTATTTT. Amino acids: CATSTRTGGTDTQYF. V gene TRBV15 combines with J gene TRBJ2-3; tentatively, D is TRBD2 (6 bases). The V gene lost 4 bases and the J gene lost 1 base, with 12 bases spanning the gap. From germline, CDR1 is LNHNV and CDR2 YYDKDF (reference sequence). The CDR3 covers 15 residues.

The chain links TRBV18 to TRBJ2-7; D unresolved. Trimming stripped 1 base from V and 6 bases from J, with 10 bases between. CDR1 and CDR2 from the germline V gene are KGHSH and LQKENI. The CDR3 runs to 13 residues. The CDR3 here is CASSPQVRREQYF. DNA for the CDR3: TGTGCCAGCTCACCACAGGTTCGTCGCGAGCAGTACTTC.

The chain couples TRBV6-6 to TRBJ1-2; a weak D match, TRBD1 (5 bases). The germline V and J ends were trimmed by 5 bases and 4 bases, with 14 bases remaining between them. This CDR3 has 14 residues. From germline, CDR1 is MNHNY and CDR2 SVGAGI (reference sequence). CDR3 loop: CASSQQAWSYGYTF. CDR3 DNA sequence: TGTGCCAGCAGTCAACAGGCCTGGAGCTATGGCTACACCTTC.

This chain links TRBV9 with TRBJ1-5; no definite D call. This CDR3 is 18 amino acids long. Germline values: CDR1 SGDLS, CDR2 YYNGEE. V lost 5 bases and J lost 0, with 21 bases in between. CDR3 protein: CASRVTGRMKHSNQPQHF. The CDR3 DNA reads as TGTGCCAGCAGGGTAACGGGCAGAATGAAACATAGCAATCAGCCCCAGCATTTT.

The chain uses TRBV6-1 and TRBJ1-2, with no clear D. Germline-derived CDR1 and CDR2 are MNHNS and SASEGT. The CDR3 extends over 14 amino acids. Trimming cost V 5 bases and J 7 bases, with 17 bases left between them. The CDR3 region is CASSQTALEGGYTF. CDR3 sequence (DNA): TGTGCCAGCAGTCAGACGGCTCTTGAGGGTGGCTACACCTTC.

The chain uses TRBV6-1 and TRBJ2-7, with 7 bases fitting TRBD2. The trim removed 5 bases at V and 3 bases at J, leaving 10 bases unmatched. This CDR3 spans 15 amino acids. The germline gives CDR1 MNHNS, CDR2 SASEGT. As DNA, the CDR3 is TGTGCCAGCAGTCCCCAGGGACTAATAGGCTACGAGCAGTACTTC. Amino acid sequence: CASSPQGLIGYEQYF.

This rearrangement joins TRBV7-9 to TRBJ1-3; D possibly corresponds to TRBD1 (5 bases). The CDR3 runs to 17 residues. CDR1 SEHNR and CDR2 FQNEAQ come from the germline V gene (reference sequence). The V end lost 4 bases, the J end lost 3 bases, and 19 bases lay between the germline ends. This CDR3 is CASSSRAGQDLGNTIYF. CDR3 nucleotide sequence: TGTGCCAGCAGCTCCCGGGCAGGGCAGGACCTTGGAAACACCATATATTTT.

The chain has TRBV27 and TRBJ2-2; 9 nucleotides agree with TRBD1. The J segment lost 1 base and the V segment lost 6 bases, leaving 6 bases of the junction unmatched. Germline lookup yields CDR1 MNHEY and CDR2 SMNVEV (reference sequence). The CDR3 length is 16 residues. CDR3 protein: CASRDRGPQNTGELFF. CDR3 DNA sequence: TGTGCCAGCAGGGACAGGGGCCCACAGAACACCGGGGAGCTGTTTTTT.

The CDR3 sequence: CASSLTGSDSPLHF. DNA of the CDR3: TGTGCCAGCAGCTTGACAGGTTCGGATTCACCCCTCCACTTT. The chain is built from TRBV5-6 and TRBJ1-6, with a weak D call TRBD1 (5 bases). In germline, CDR1 is SGHDT, CDR2 YYEEEE. Trimming took off 1 base at V and 8 bases at J, with 10 bases between the two ends. This CDR3 has 14 amino acids.

This clone has only a few counts. V gene TRBV5-1 combines with J gene TRBJ1-1; D not certain. V gave up 3 bases and J gave up 0 bases, with 12 bases separating them. The CDR3 is 15 residues long. Germline CDR1 is SGHRS and CDR2 is YFSETQ. In nucleotides, the CDR3 is TGCGCCAGCAGCTCCGGTGGGTTAATGAACACTGAAGCTTTCTTT. Protein: CASSSGGLMNTEAFF.